The source of this T cell receptor beta chain is a study of blood T cell repertoires in COVID-19. Study-level information: T cells, B-cell-depleted T cells, or PBMCs provided the cDNA or gDNA that served as material.

Germline lookup yields CDR1 SQVTM and CDR2 ANQGSEA. Germline trimming cut 6 bases from V and 11 bases from J; bases unmatched to any gene: 5. This CDR3 has 10 amino acids. Authors' analysis steps: By means of reference gene primer amplification, nucleated cell counts were estimated. Generated by immunoSEQ multiplex PCR, the TCRdb table keeps only in-frame clones and is missing some. The DNA was the basis for D and trimming; V, J and clone size are from that table. The table has around 80,000 clones, approximately 80% seen once. Sample: peripheral blood. This chain connects TRBV29-1 to TRBJ1-1; the match to TRBD1 covers 8 bases. The sequence was collected from a human donor in a cohort sampled during active COVID-19. CDR3 in DNA: TGCAGCGTCGAGGACAGGGAGGCTTTCTTT. As protein: CSVEDREAFF.